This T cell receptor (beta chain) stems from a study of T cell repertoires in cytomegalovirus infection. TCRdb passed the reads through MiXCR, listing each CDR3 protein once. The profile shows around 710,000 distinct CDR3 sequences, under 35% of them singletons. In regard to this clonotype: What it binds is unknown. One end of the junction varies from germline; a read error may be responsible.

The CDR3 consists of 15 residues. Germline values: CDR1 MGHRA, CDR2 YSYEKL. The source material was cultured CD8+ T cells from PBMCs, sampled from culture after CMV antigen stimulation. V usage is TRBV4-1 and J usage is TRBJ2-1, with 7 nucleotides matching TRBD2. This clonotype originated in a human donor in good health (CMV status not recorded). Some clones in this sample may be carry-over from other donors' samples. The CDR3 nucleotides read TGCGCCAGCAGCCACCCCGGACTAGACTACAATGAGCAGTCCTTC. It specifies CASSHPGLDYNEQSF.